The 10 T cell receptor beta chains in this list originate from one sample, sequenced in a study of T cells in Graves' hyperthyroidism and ophthalmopathy. RNA transcripts provided the source from which TCR beta CDR3 regions were amplified. An initial round of RT-PCR targeting the TCR CDR3 relied on the HTBI primer set. A single record per CDR3 protein comes from TCRdb applying MiXCR to the multiplex PCR reads. The sample includes 660,000 or so distinct CDR3 sequences, less than 25% of them seen just once. Specimen: blood. The receptor source for this set is a man younger than 45 with Graves' ophthalmopathy.

The sample holds many counts of this clonotype. This chain connects TRBV5-1 to TRBJ2-3; no firm D call. V was shortened by 0 bases and J by 2 bases, with 10 bases between the two germline ends. Germline V gives CDR1 SGHRS, CDR2 YFSETQ. CDR3 size: 15 residues. CDR3 sequence: CASSLVTGSTDTQYF. CDR3 DNA sequence: TGCGCCAGCAGCTTGGTAACGGGTTCCACAGATACGCAGTATTTT. The full variable domain, its missing parts supplied by reference TRBV5-1 and TRBJ2-3, is KAGVTQTPRYLIKTRGQQVTLSCSPISGHRSVSWYQQTPGQGLQFLFEYFSETQRNKGNFPGRFSGRQFSNSRSEMNVSTLELGDSALYLCASSLVTGSTDTQYFGPGTRLTVL.

This clonotype was observed at least ten times. This chain links TRBV7-9 with TRBJ2-7, with a tentative D call TRBD1 (5 bases). The CDR3 contains 12 residues. Trimming shortened V by 2 bases and J by 7 bases, and 9 bases separated the two germline ends. The germline gives CDR1 SEHNR, CDR2 FQNEAQ (reference sequence). CDR3 sequence (DNA): TGTGCCAGCAGCTTACAGGGTGAGGAGCAGTACTTC. This codes for CASSLQGEEQYF.

V usage is TRBV27 and J usage is TRBJ2-3, with 9 nucleotides matching TRBD2. This CDR3 has 15 amino acids. J lost 3 bases, V lost 6 bases, and 7 bases had no gene match. Germline loops: CDR1 MNHEY, CDR2 SMNVEV (reference sequence). The CDR3 protein is CASSAGGRVTDTQYF. The DNA of the CDR3 is TGTGCCAGCAGCGCTGGCGGGAGGGTGACAGATACGCAGTATTTT.

The chain carries TRBV10-3 and TRBJ2-5; 8 nucleotides match TRBD1. CDR1 is ENHRY, CDR2 SYGVKD, per germline. This CDR3 is built from 15 residues. Trimming cost V 3 bases and J 1 base; bases outside gene matches: 4. The CDR3 region is CAISDPGQGQETQYF. CDR3 in DNA: TGTGCCATCAGTGACCCCGGACAGGGCCAAGAGACCCAGTACTTC.

This clonotype came up a few times. The rearrangement links TRBV4-1 to TRBJ2-1, with 8 positions matching TRBD2. Germline lookup yields CDR1 MGHRA and CDR2 YSYEKL. The V and J ends lost 1 base and 1 base, in that order; junction bases with no gene match: 9. The CDR3 is made up of 18 amino acids. The CDR3 is CASSQGEAGVYSYNEQFF. The CDR3 DNA reads TGCGCCAGCAGCCAAGGAGAAGCGGGAGTTTATTCCTACAATGAGCAGTTCTTC.

This clonotype occurred many times. The rearrangement joins TRBV3-1 to TRBJ2-7, with a tentative D call TRBD2 (5 bases). This CDR3 is 14 amino acids long. V lost 0 bases, J lost 6 bases, and 12 bases lay in between. Germline V gene sequence: CDR1 LGHDT, CDR2 YNNKEL (reference sequence). CDR3 protein: CASSQDLGGTEQYF. The DNA of the CDR3 is TGTGCCAGCAGCCAAGATTTAGGAGGCACCGAGCAGTACTTC.

This rearrangement joins TRBV28 to TRBJ2-5; 8 bases line up with TRBD2. Germline V gives CDR1 MDHEN, CDR2 SYDVKM. J lost 5 bases, V lost 11 bases, and 16 bases had no gene match. CDR3 size: 15 residues. The DNA of the CDR3 is TGTGCCGTCCCTTCCTCCGGGAGCGGGGGCGAGACCCAGTACTTC. It is translated as CAVPSSGSGGETQYF.

The sample holds many counts of this clonotype. The rearrangement links TRBV28 to TRBJ1-2, with D possibly matching TRBD1 (5 bases). CDR3 length: 15 amino acids. V lost 5 bases to trimming and J lost 2 bases, with 15 bases between them. Per germline, CDR1 MDHEN and CDR2 SYDVKM. This CDR3 reads CASSPLGGRNYGYTF. For the CDR3, the DNA is TGTGCCAGCAGTCCCCTGGGGGGAAGGAACTATGGCTACACCTTC.

This clonotype has ten or more counts. The chain couples TRBV7-8 to TRBJ2-1; 9 bases fit TRBD2. V shed 5 bases, J shed 5 bases, and the junction held 22 bases outside the gene matches. The CDR3 length is 20 residues. Germline V gene lookup returns CDR1 SGHVS and CDR2 FQNEAQ. For the CDR3, the DNA is TGTGCCAGCAGCCTACTTAGCGGGAGAGGCTTCTCCCAAATTGACAATGAGCAGTTCTTC. Encoded protein: CASSLLSGRGFSQIDNEQFF. Full variable domain (rest looked up from reference TRBV7-8 and TRBJ2-1): GAGVSQSPRYKVAKRGQDVALRCDPISGHVSLFWYQQALGQGPEFLTYFQNEAQLDKSGLPSDRFFAERPEGSVSTLKIQRTQQEDSAVYLCASSLLSGRGFSQIDNEQFFGPGTRLTVL.

This clonotype has more than one count but fewer than ten. The rearrangement uses TRBV19 and TRBJ2-7; TRBD1 matches 7 bases. The junction had 7 bases not matched to a gene; V was cut back by 4 bases and J by 4 bases. The germline CDR1 and CDR2 sequences are LNHDA and SQIVND (reference sequence). The CDR3 runs 14 residues. The CDR3 coding sequence is TGTGCCAGTAGTAGGAACAGGGGTGGGTACGAGCAGTACTTC. It is translated as CASSRNRGGYEQYF.